These 28 T cell receptor beta chains share one sample of origin, sequenced in a study of identical twins (dated by TCRdb to the mid-2010s). Library preparation used 5' RACE. The run used an Illumina HiSeq 2000. TCRdb passed the public sequencing reads through fastp at Q25 and MiXCR, retaining productive beta sequences. One record per CDR3 amino acid sequence lists the most common genes and DNA. Across this sample there are around 230,000 distinct CDR3 sequences, with roughly a tenth seen only once. In total, the top ten clones hold around 5.1% of the sample. Sequencing input: memory (CD45RO+) T cells sorted from blood. The cell subset or site label corresponds to: CD45RO+ enriched T cells. All receptors derive from a woman under 30 in good health.

V and J are TRBV7-9 and TRBJ1-3, with D uncertain. Trimming shortened V by 5 bases and J by 8 bases, and 10 bases separated the two germline ends. Germline V gives CDR1 SEHNR, CDR2 FQNEAQ (reference sequence). This CDR3 has 12 amino acids. The CDR3 coding sequence is TGTGCCAGCAGCCCCCCCATTGACACCATATATTTT. This codes for CASSPPIDTIYF.

This clonotype appeared many times. The CDR3 reads CASSFEGEQYF. CDR3 DNA sequence: TGTGCCAGCAGTTTTGAGGGCGAGCAGTACTTC. The V call is TRBV12-3 or TRBV12-4, the J call TRBJ2-7; tentative D call: TRBD2 (5 bases). V was clipped by 3 bases and J by 6 bases, with 6 bases between them. This CDR3 is 11 amino acids long.

Only a few counts were recorded for this clonotype. This chain connects TRBV7-8 to TRBJ2-5, with TRBD1 matching 8 bases. This CDR3 contains 13 residues. The germline V gene encodes CDR1 SGHVS and CDR2 FQNEAQ. V gave up 9 bases and J gave up 4 bases; unmatched junction bases: 7. CDR3 DNA sequence: TGTGCCAGTGGGACAGGAGGGGGAGAGACCCAGTACTTC. This gives the protein CASGTGGGETQYF. The variable domain in full, with the rest retrieved from reference TRBV7-8 and TRBJ2-5, is GAGVSQSPRYKVAKRGQDVALRCDPISGHVSLFWYQQALGQGPEFLTYFQNEAQLDKSGLPSDRFFAERPEGSVSTLKIQRTQQEDSAVYLCASGTGGGETQYFGPGTRLLVL.

This clonotype was observed many times. The chain carries TRBV5-1 and TRBJ1-3; no definite D call. The CDR3 length is 13 residues. The germline V gene encodes CDR1 SGHRS and CDR2 YFSETQ. V was clipped by 1 base and J by 4 bases, with 6 bases between them. The CDR3 loop is CASSLTEGNTIYF. In nucleotides, the CDR3 is TGCGCCAGCAGCTTGACGGAGGGAAACACCATATATTTT. Full variable domain (missing parts from reference TRBV5-1 and TRBJ1-3): KAGVTQTPRYLIKTRGQQVTLSCSPISGHRSVSWYQQTPGQGLQFLFEYFSETQRNKGNFPGRFSGRQFSNSRSEMNVSTLELGDSALYLCASSLTEGNTIYFGEGSWLTVV.

The gene calls are TRBV2 and TRBJ2-6, with 8 bases matching TRBD1. CDR3 length: 19 amino acids. Germline-derived CDR1 and CDR2 are SNHLY and FYNNEI. Trimming at V came to 6 bases and at J to 2 bases, leaving 15 bases not matched to a gene. For the CDR3, the DNA is TGTGCCAGCAGGGTGCCTACTGCAGGGGGCCCTACTGGGGCCAACGTCCTGACTTTC. It yields the protein CASRVPTAGGPTGANVLTF.

The rearrangement uses TRBV20-1 and TRBJ2-3, with D unclear. Trimming took 3 bases from V and 2 from J, leaving 12 bases between them. CDR3 length: 14 amino acids. The germline V gene has CDR1 DFQATT and CDR2 SNEGSKA (reference sequence). CDR3 bases: TGCAGTGCTAGGAAAGACACCTCCACAGATACGCAGTATTTT. Residues: CSARKDTSTDTQYF.

This clonotype was counted a few times. The chain is built from TRBV9 and TRBJ2-3; D is perhaps TRBD2 (7 bases). V was trimmed by 3 bases and J by 4 bases, leaving 18 bases between them. Germline V gives CDR1 SGDLS, CDR2 YYNGEE. There are 16 residues in the CDR3. CDR3 sequence (DNA): TGTGCCAGCAGCGGTAGCGGTGGGAGGGGGGCAGATACGCAGTATTTT. Its translation: CASSGSGGRGADTQYF.

This clonotype was picked up many times. The chain recombines TRBV12-3 or TRBV12-4 with TRBJ2-2; a possible D gene is TRBD1 (5 bases). V was pared by 8 bases and J by 7 bases, with 17 bases between. This CDR3 has 14 residues. DNA for the CDR3: TGTGCCAGCTGGGCCGCAGGGTGGAGCGGGGAGCTGTTTTTT. Protein sequence: CASWAAGWSGELFF.

This clonotype was detected only a few times. The rearrangement links TRBV5-6 to TRBJ2-1, with D possibly TRBD2 on 5 matching bases. CDR1 is SGHDT, CDR2 YYEEEE, per germline. Trimming cost V 7 bases and J 13 bases, with 15 bases left between them. The CDR3 is 11 amino acids. The CDR3 spells CASASEGRQFF. CDR3 sequence (DNA): TGTGCCAGCGCTTCAGAGGGTCGACAGTTCTTC.

V gene TRBV9 combines with J gene TRBJ2-7; D uncertain. The germline V and J ends were trimmed by 5 bases and 6 bases, with 12 bases remaining between them. CDR1 and CDR2 from the germline V gene are SGDLS and YYNGEE. The length of the CDR3 is 12 residues. The CDR3 DNA sequence: TGTGCCAGCAGTGGGGTTTCGGTCGAGCAGTACTTC. Protein sequence: CASSGVSVEQYF.

This sequence joins TRBV5-1 and TRBJ2-4, with D unresolved. The CDR3 is 14 amino acids. The V gene lost 0 bases and the J gene lost 5 bases, with 9 bases spanning the gap. CDR1 SGHRS and CDR2 YFSETQ come from the germline V gene. The CDR3 region has the DNA TGCGCCAGCAGCTTGGGGATGGTCGAAAACATTCAGTACTTC. The encoded protein is CASSLGMVENIQYF.

This chain uses TRBV5-1 with TRBJ1-5; D is possibly TRBD1 (5 bases). The CDR3 covers 17 residues. CDR1 is SGHRS and CDR2 is YFSETQ in the germline V gene. Trimming removed 0 bases at V and 0 bases at J, with 13 bases between. The CDR3 DNA sequence: TGCGCCAGCAGCTTGGGCCCTCAAGGGGTTAGCAATCAGCCCCAGCATTTT. It specifies CASSLGPQGVSNQPQHF.

This rearrangement joins TRBV20-1 to TRBJ2-1; 12 bases align to TRBD2. CDR1 is DFQATT, CDR2 SNEGSKA, per germline (reference sequence). V was clipped by 0 bases and J by 8 bases; unmatched bases: 5. The CDR3 contains 15 residues. This CDR3 is CSARDPLAGGDEQFF. DNA of the CDR3: TGCAGTGCTAGAGATCCACTAGCGGGGGGCGATGAGCAGTTCTTC.

This clonotype occurred many times. This chain connects TRBV7-2 to TRBJ2-5; unclear D gene. The DNA matches TRBJ2-7 better at its end, which makes the J call doubtful. CDR1 and CDR2 from the germline V gene are SGHTA and FQGNSA. CDR3 length equals 12 residues. The chain's CDR3 is CASSLEDGEQYF. DNA of the CDR3: TGTGCCAGCAGCTTAGAGGACGGCGAGCAGTACTTC.

This chain links TRBV7-9 with TRBJ1-1, with D maybe TRBD1 (6 bases). Trimming shortened V by 0 bases and J by 10 bases, and 12 bases separated the two germline ends. Per the germline V gene, CDR1 is SEHNR and CDR2 is FQNEAQ (reference sequence). This CDR3 spans 13 amino acids. The CDR3 loop is CASSLAGGRAAFF. CDR3 sequence (DNA): TGTGCCAGCAGCTTAGCTGGGGGGCGCGCAGCTTTCTTT.

The chain couples TRBV6-1 to TRBJ2-6; D gene unclear. This CDR3 has 17 residues. CDR1 is MNHNS, CDR2 SASEGT, per germline. V lost 2 bases and J lost 0, with 11 bases in between. DNA for the CDR3: TGTGCCAGCAGTGAACTCGGAGACCTCTCTGGGGCCAACGTCCTGACTTTC. Translation: CASSELGDLSGANVLTF.

V usage is TRBV12-3 or TRBV12-4 and J usage is TRBJ2-1; D is perhaps TRBD1 (6 bases). The CDR3 covers 15 residues. V gave up 1 base and J gave up 4 bases, with 11 bases separating them. The CDR3 region is CASSLGSDSYNEQFF. DNA for the CDR3: TGTGCCAGCAGTTTAGGGTCGGACAGTTACAATGAGCAGTTCTTC.

This sequence joins TRBV11-2 and TRBJ2-2, with 8 bases aligning to TRBD2. The V and J ends lost 5 bases and 6 bases, in that order; junction bases with no gene match: 8. The CDR3 loop spans 15 amino acids. The germline V gene has CDR1 SGHAT and CDR2 FQNNGV. The CDR3 loop is CASSPSGGSAGELFF. The CDR3 DNA reads TGTGCCAGCAGCCCAAGCGGGGGATCGGCCGGGGAGCTGTTTTTT.

This chain links TRBV12-3 or TRBV12-4 with TRBJ1-1, with D uncertain. Trimming removed 2 bases from V and 2 bases from J, with 12 bases in between. CDR3 length equals 15 residues. The CDR3 spells CASSLNPEINTEAFF. The CDR3 coding sequence is TGTGCCAGCAGTTTAAATCCAGAGATTAACACTGAAGCTTTCTTT.

This clonotype was detected only a few times. This rearrangement joins TRBV10-2 to TRBJ2-7, with a weak D call TRBD1 (5 bases). This CDR3 comprises 16 residues. Trimming stripped 0 bases from V and 0 bases from J, with 12 bases between. Per germline, CDR1 WSHSY and CDR2 SAAADI. In nucleotides, the CDR3 is TGCGCCAGCAGTGAGTCTGGTTGGGGCGGCTCCTACGAGCAGTACTTC. It specifies CASSESGWGGSYEQYF.

The rearrangement uses TRBV20-1 and TRBJ2-1, with 8 positions matching TRBD2. Trimming took 3 bases from V and 10 from J; bases not matched to a gene: 14. Germline lookup yields CDR1 DFQATT and CDR2 SNEGSKA (reference sequence). The CDR3 spans 15 residues. This CDR3 is CSARAPWLAGWEQFF. The CDR3 DNA reads as TGCAGTGCTAGGGCCCCTTGGCTAGCGGGTTGGGAGCAGTTCTTC.

V and J are TRBV20-1 and TRBJ2-3, with D unresolved. CDR1 and CDR2 (germline): DFQATT, SNEGSKA (reference sequence). The CDR3 is made up of 16 amino acids. Trimming shortened V by 0 bases and J by 4 bases, and 17 bases separated the two germline ends. The CDR3, as DNA: TGCAGTGCTAGAGATCCGGGTGGGGTGATTGCAGATACGCAGTATTTT. This codes for CSARDPGGVIADTQYF.

This clonotype appeared a few times. This sequence joins TRBV7-2 and TRBJ2-1; D is unclear. Germline-derived CDR1 and CDR2 are SGHTA and FQGNSA. The V gene lost 8 bases and the J gene lost 5 bases, with 7 bases spanning the gap. This CDR3 spans 11 amino acids. The DNA for the CDR3 is TGTGCCAGCCAAGGACACAATGAGCAGTTCTTC. It is translated as CASQGHNEQFF.

V gene TRBV29-1 combines with J gene TRBJ1-5, with unresolved D. This CDR3 has 13 residues. Trimming cost V 4 bases and J 5 bases, with 12 bases left between them. Germline CDR1 SQVTM, CDR2 ANQGSEA. The CDR3 DNA reads TGCAGCGTTGCGAGTTCAACCGATCAGCCCCAGCATTTT. Translating gives CSVASSTDQPQHF.

The V gene is TRBV4-3, the J gene TRBJ2-1; D gene uncertain. Germline CDR1 is LGHNA and CDR2 is YSLEER. This CDR3 region has 17 residues. V was trimmed by 1 base and J by 3 bases, leaving 16 bases between them. The DNA of the CDR3 is TGCGCCAGCAGCCAAGGATGGGTGGGAAGATTCTACAATGAGCAGTTCTTC. It specifies CASSQGWVGRFYNEQFF.

A few counts support this clonotype. The V call is TRBV24-1, the J call TRBJ2-1; TRBD1 is a possible D gene (5 bases). CDR1 is KGHDR, CDR2 SFDVKD, per germline. Trimming shortened V by 4 bases and J by 8 bases, and 11 bases separated the two germline ends. This CDR3 region has 13 residues. In nucleotides, the CDR3 is TGTGCCACCAGTGAGGCAGGGCTAGATGAGCAGTTCTTC. Translating it yields CATSEAGLDEQFF.

V and J are TRBV25-1 and TRBJ1-1; TRBD1 matches 9 bases. This CDR3 spans 14 amino acids. From germline, CDR1 is MGHDK and CDR2 SYGVNS. Trimming cost V 5 bases and J 3 bases; bases outside gene matches: 4. The CDR3 spells CASSSTGGHTEAFF. DNA of the CDR3: TGTGCCAGCAGTTCGACAGGGGGTCACACTGAAGCTTTCTTT.

The chain recombines TRBV12-5 with TRBJ2-7; tentative D call: TRBD2 (5 bases). The CDR3 length is 17 residues. Germline-derived CDR1 and CDR2 are LGHNT and FRNRAP. V was clipped by 0 bases and J by 5 bases, with 20 bases between them. The CDR3 is CASGLVLSGSSAHEQYF. Written as DNA, the CDR3 is TGTGCTAGTGGTTTGGTACTCAGCGGCTCCTCCGCCCACGAGCAGTACTTC.